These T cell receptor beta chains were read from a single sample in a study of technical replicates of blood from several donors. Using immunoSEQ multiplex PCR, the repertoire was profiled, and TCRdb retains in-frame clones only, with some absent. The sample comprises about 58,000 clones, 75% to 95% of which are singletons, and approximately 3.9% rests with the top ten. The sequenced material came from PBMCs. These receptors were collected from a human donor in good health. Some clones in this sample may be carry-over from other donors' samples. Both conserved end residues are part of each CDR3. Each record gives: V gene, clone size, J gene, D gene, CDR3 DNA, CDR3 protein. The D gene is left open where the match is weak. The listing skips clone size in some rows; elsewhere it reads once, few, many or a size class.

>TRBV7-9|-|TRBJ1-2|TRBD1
TGTGCCAGCAGCTCCCCCGGGACAGCCAACTATGGCTACACCTTC
CASSSPGTANYGYTF
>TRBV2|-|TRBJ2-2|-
TGTGCCAGCAGACAGGGCCACACCGGGGAGCTGTTTTTT
CASRQGHTGELFF
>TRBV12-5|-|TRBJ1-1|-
TGTGCTAGTGGTTTCCCTCAGGGAGGGGTCACTGAAGCTTTCTTT
CASGFPQGGVTEAFF
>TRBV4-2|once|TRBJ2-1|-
TGTGCCAGCAGCCAAGATCTAAATGAGCAGTTCTTC
CASSQDLNEQFF
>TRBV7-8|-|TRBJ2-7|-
TGTGCCAGCGCCCTATTGCCAGGGGCCTACGAGCAGTACTTC
CASALLPGAYEQYF
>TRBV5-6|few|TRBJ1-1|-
TGTGCCAGCTCATGGGGACAAGTAATGACTGAAGCTTTCTTT
CASSWGQVMTEAFF
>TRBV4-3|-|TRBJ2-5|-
TGCGCCAGCAGCCAAGATCCGGGGAAAGGAGAGACCCAGTACTTC
CASSQDPGKGETQYF
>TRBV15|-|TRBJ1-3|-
TGTGCCACCAGCAGAGATCGCCAGGACTCTGGAAACACCATATATTTT
CATSRDRQDSGNTIYF
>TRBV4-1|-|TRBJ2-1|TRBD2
TGCGCCAGCAGCCAAGTCGATATGGGACTAGCCAACAATGAGCAGTTCTTC
CASSQVDMGLANNEQFF
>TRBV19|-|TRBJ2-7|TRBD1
TGTGCCAGTAGTACCCTGGCCGGGACAGGGAGGGACGAGCAGTACTTC
CASSTLAGTGRDEQYF
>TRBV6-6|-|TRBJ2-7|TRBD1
TGTGCCAGCAGTTACTCGGGACAGGGTGCAATGCAGTACTTC
CASSYSGQGAMQYF
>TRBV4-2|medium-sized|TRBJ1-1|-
TGTGCCAGCAGCCAAGGAGGGCAAGACATGAACACTGAAGCTTTCTTT
CASSQGGQDMNTEAFF
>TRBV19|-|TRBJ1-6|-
TGTGCCAGTAGTATAGGAGGCATCGCGAGTTCACCCCTCCACTTT
CASSIGGIASSPLHF
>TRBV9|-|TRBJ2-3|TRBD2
TGTGCCAGCAGCGTAGGACTAGCGGAGTTCACAGATACGCAGTATTTT
CASSVGLAEFTDTQYF